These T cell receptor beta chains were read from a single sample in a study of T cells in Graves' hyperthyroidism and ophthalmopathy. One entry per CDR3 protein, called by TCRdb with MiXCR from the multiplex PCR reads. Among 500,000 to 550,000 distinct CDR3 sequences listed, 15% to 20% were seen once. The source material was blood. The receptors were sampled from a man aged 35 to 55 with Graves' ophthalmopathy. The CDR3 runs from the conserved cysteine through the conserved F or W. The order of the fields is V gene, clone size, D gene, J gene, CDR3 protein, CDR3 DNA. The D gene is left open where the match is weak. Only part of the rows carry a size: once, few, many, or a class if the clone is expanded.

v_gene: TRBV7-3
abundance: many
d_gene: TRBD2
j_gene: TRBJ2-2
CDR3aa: CASSLSGLAGAGELFF
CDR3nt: TGTGCCAGCAGCCTATCGGGACTAGCGGGAGCCGGGGAGCTGTTTTTT

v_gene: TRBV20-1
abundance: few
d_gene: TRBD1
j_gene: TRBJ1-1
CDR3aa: CSARGTEIGMGTEAFF
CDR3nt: TGCAGTGCTAGGGGGACAGAGATTGGGATGGGCACTGAAGCTTTCTTT

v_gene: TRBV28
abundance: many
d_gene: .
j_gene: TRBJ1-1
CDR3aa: CASSYYDREAFF
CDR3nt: TGTGCCAGCAGTTACTACGACAGGGAAGCTTTCTTT

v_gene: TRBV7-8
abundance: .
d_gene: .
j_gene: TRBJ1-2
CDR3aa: CASSLGLSRGYTF
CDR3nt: TGTGCCAGCAGCTTGGGACTTTCAAGAGGCTACACCTTC

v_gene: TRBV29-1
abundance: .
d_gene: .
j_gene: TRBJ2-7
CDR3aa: CSVSTGPTYEQYF
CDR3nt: TGCAGCGTTTCGACAGGTCCCACCTACGAGCAGTACTTC

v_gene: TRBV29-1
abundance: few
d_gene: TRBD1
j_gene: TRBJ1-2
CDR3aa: CSVEAGDSYGYTF
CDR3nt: TGCAGCGTTGAGGCAGGGGACAGTTATGGCTACACCTTC

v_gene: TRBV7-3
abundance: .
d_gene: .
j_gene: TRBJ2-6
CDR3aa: CASSRVSSGANVLTF
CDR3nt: TGTGCCAGCAGTCGCGTTTCCTCTGGGGCCAACGTCCTGACTTTC

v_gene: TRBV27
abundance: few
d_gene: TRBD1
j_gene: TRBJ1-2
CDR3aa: CASSSRLTGGGYGYTF
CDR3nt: TGTGCCAGCAGTTCCCGACTGACAGGGGGGGGGTATGGCTACACCTTC

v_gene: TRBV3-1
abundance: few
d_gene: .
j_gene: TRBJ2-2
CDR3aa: CASSQAGRTSGELFF
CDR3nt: TGTGCCAGCAGCCAAGCAGGCCGTACCAGCGGGGAGCTGTTTTTT

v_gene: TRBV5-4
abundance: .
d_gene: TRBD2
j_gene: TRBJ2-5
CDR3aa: CASSRGREGPLETQYF
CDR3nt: TGTGCCAGCTCACGGGGGAGGGAGGGCCCTCTAGAGACCCAGTACTTC

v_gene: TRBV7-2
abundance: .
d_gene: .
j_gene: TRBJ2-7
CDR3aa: CASSLANNEQYF
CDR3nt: TGTGCCAGCAGCTTAGCGAACAACGAGCAGTACTTC

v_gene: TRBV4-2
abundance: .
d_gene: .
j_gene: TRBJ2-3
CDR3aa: CASSHDLGEDTQYF
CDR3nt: TGTGCCAGCAGCCACGACCTAGGGGAGGATACGCAGTATTTT

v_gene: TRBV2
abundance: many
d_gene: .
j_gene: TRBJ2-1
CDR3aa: CASIQEGEQFF
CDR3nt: TGTGCCAGTATACAGGAGGGCGAGCAGTTCTTC

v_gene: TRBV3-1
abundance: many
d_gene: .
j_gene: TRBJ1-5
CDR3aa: CASSQDVREQPQHF
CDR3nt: TGTGCCAGCAGCCAAGATGTGAGGGAGCAGCCCCAGCATTTT

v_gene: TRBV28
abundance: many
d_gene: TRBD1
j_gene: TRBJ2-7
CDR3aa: CASTWDSAYEQYF
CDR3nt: TGTGCCAGCACCTGGGACAGTGCCTACGAGCAGTACTTC

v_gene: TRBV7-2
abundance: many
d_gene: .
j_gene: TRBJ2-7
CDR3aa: CASSLEAGRSYEQYF
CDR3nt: TGTGCCAGCAGCTTAGAGGCGGGGCGCTCCTACGAGCAGTACTTC

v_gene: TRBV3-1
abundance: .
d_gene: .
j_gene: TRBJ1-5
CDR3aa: CASSQAGGGQPQHF
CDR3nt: TGTGCCAGCAGCCAAGCCGGCGGGGGCCAGCCCCAGCATTTT

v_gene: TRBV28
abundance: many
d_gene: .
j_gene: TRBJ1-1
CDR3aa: CASSPAGLVMNTEAFF
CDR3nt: TGTGCCAGCAGTCCTGCAGGGCTAGTGATGAACACTGAAGCTTTCTTT

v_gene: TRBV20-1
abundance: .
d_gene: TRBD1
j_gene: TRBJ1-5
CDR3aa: CSARDRRNSNQPQHF
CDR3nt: TGCAGTGCTAGGGACAGGAGAAATAGCAATCAGCCCCAGCATTTT

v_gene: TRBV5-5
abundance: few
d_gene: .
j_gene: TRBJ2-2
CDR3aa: CASSSNHLSTGELFF
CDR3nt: TGTGCCAGCAGCTCGAACCACCTCAGCACCGGGGAGCTGTTTTTT

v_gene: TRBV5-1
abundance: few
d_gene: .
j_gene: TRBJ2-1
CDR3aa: CASTPSLLGDNEQFF
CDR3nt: TGCGCCAGCACCCCGTCGCTGCTAGGGGACAATGAGCAGTTCTTC

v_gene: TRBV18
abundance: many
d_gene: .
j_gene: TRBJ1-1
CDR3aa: CASSPTLQGPNTEAFF
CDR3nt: TGTGCCAGCTCACCAACATTACAGGGACCCAACACTGAAGCTTTCTTT

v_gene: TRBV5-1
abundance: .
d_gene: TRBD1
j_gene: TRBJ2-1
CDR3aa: CASSRGQGVRNEQFF
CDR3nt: TGCGCCAGCAGCAGAGGACAGGGGGTAAGAAATGAGCAGTTCTTC

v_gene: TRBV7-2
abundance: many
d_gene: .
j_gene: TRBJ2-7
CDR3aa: CASSDSGAYEQYF
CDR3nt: TGTGCCAGCAGCGACAGCGGAGCCTACGAGCAGTACTTC

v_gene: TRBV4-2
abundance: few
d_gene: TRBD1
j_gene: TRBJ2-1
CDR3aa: CASSPGTAYSLNNEQFF
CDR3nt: TGTGCCAGCAGCCCTGGGACAGCCTATTCCCTAAACAATGAGCAGTTCTTC

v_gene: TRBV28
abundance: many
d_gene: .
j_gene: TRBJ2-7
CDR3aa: CASGGGSSYEQYF
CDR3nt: TGTGCCAGCGGCGGGGGCAGCTCCTACGAGCAGTACTTC

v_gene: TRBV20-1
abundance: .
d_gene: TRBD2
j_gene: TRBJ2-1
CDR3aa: CSATVAGQFF
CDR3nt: TGCAGTGCGACGGTAGCGGGGCAGTTCTTC

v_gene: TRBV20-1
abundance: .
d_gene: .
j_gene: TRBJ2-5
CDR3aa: CSARGNRRQETQYF
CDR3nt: TGCAGTGCTAGAGGAAACAGGCGCCAAGAGACCCAGTACTTC

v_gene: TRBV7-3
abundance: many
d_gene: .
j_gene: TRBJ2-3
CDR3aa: CASSKGATDTQYF
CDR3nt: TGTGCCAGCAGCAAGGGAGCCACAGATACGCAGTATTTT

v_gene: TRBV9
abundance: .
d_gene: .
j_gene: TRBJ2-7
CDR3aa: CASSVGQTTYEQYF
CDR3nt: TGTGCCAGCAGCGTCGGACAGACTACCTACGAGCAGTACTTC

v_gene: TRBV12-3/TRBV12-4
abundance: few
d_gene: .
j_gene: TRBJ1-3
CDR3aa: CASILGSSGNTIYF
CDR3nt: TGTGCCAGCATCCTGGGGAGCTCTGGAAACACCATATATTTT

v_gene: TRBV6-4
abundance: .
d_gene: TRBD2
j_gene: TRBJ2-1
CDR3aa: CASSWSGGAANEQFF
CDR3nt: TGTGCCAGCAGTTGGTCGGGGGGGGCGGCTAATGAGCAGTTCTTC

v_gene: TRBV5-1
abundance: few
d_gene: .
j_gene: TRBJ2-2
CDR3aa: CASSFGLPGAGELFF
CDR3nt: TGCGCCAGCAGCTTTGGACTCCCGGGGGCCGGGGAGCTGTTTTTT

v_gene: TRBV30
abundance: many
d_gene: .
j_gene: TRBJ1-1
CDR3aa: CAWSVAGATEAFF
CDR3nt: TGTGCCTGGAGTGTAGCCGGGGCCACTGAAGCTTTCTTT

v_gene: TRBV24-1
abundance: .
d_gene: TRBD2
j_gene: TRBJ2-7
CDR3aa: CATSDLTSGRGYEQYF
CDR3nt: TGTGCCACCAGTGATTTAACTAGCGGGAGGGGCTACGAGCAGTACTTC

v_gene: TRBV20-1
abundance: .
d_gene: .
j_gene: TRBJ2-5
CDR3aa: CSSEGMTVQETQYF
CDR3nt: TGCAGCTCCGAGGGGATGACAGTTCAAGAGACCCAGTACTTC

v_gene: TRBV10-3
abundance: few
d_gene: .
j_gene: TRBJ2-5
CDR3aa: CAISSGTASETQYF
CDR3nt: TGTGCCATCAGCTCTGGGACCGCCAGCGAGACCCAGTACTTC

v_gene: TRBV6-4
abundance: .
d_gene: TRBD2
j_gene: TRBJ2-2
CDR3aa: CASSSSGTGGELFF
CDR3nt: TGTGCCAGCAGCTCTAGCGGGACGGGCGGGGAGCTGTTTTTT

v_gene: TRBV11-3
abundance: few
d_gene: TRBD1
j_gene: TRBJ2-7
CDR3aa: CASTWTGGYEQYF
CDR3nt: TGTGCCAGCACCTGGACAGGCGGCTACGAGCAGTACTTC

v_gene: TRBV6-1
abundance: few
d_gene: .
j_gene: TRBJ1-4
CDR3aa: CASSRLRGEKLFF
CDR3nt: TGTGCCAGCAGCCGGCTGAGAGGGGAAAAACTGTTTTTT

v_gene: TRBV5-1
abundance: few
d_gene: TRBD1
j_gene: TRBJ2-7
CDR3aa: CASSLVGTGDFSYEQYF
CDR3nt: TGCGCCAGCAGCTTGGTTGGGACAGGGGATTTCTCCTACGAGCAGTACTTC

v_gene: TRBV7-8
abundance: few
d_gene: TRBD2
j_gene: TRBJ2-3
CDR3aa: CASSLGLSRFTDTQYF
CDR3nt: TGTGCCAGCAGCTTGGGACTAAGCCGTTTCACAGATACGCAGTATTTT

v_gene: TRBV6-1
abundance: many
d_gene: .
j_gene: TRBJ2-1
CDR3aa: CASVGYGTSYNEQFF
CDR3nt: TGTGCCAGCGTTGGTTACGGTACCTCCTACAATGAGCAGTTCTTC

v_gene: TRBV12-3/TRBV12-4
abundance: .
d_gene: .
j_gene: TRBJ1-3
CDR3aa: CASSLGDSGNTIYF
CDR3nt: TGTGCCAGCAGTCTGGGGGACTCTGGAAACACCATATATTTT

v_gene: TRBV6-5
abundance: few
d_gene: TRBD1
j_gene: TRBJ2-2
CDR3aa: CASSYVQGGTGELFF
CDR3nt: TGTGCCAGCAGTTACGTACAGGGGGGCACCGGGGAGCTGTTTTTT

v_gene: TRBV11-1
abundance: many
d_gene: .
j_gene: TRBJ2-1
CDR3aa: CASSLEVRGQQFF
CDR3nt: TGTGCCAGCAGCTTAGAGGTCCGGGGGCAGCAGTTCTTC

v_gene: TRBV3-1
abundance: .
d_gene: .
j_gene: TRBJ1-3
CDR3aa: CASSPRAGYSGNTIYF
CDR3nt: TGTGCCAGCAGCCCGCGGGCGGGTTACTCTGGAAACACCATATATTTT

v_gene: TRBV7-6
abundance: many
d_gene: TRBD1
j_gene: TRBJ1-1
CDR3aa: CASSLQGAETEAFF
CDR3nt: TGTGCCAGCAGCCTACAGGGGGCCGAAACTGAAGCTTTCTTT

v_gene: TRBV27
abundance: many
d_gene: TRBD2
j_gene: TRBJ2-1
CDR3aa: CASSLAAPNEQFF
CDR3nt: TGTGCCAGCAGTCTAGCGGCCCCCAATGAGCAGTTCTTC